The present T cell receptor (beta chain) was sequenced within a study of blood T cell repertoires in COVID-19. The overall study: Acute and convalescent COVID-19 samples came from the United States, Italy and Spain. Sources were T cells, B-cell-depleted T cells, or PBMCs; the material itself was cDNA or gDNA.

The V gene end was trimmed by 4 bases and the J gene end by 7 bases; junction bases not matched to a gene: 9. This CDR3 is 14 amino acids long. The V gene's germline CDR1 is SGHRS and CDR2 YFSETQ. As handled by the study authors: Amplification of reference gene primers was used by the study to estimate nucleated cell counts. Here immunoSEQ multiplex PCR was the method, and the copy in TCRdb shows in-frame clones only, minus some. Clone size and the V and J calls come from that table; the DNA yielded D and trimming. The top ten hold over 1.5% of the sample, which has over 90,000 clones, 80% to 90% seen once.

The receptor was derived from a man at least 80 years old with acute or convalescent COVID-19. V is TRBV5-1 and J is TRBJ2-7; the match to TRBD1 covers 9 bases. The sample consisted of peripheral blood. The CDR3 loop reads CASSHGTGPQEQYF. For the CDR3, the DNA is TGCGCCAGCAGCCATGGGACAGGGCCTCAGGAGCAGTACTTC.